This is a list of T cell receptor beta chains from one sample in a study of T cell repertoires in cytomegalovirus infection. These TCRs' antigens remain unknown. TCRdb ran MiXCR on the reads and lists one entry per CDR3 protein. The table includes 700,000 to 850,000 distinct CDR3 sequences, approximately 32% detected once. This material consisted of cultured CD8+ T cells from PBMCs, taken from culture after CMV antigen stimulation. These receptors all stem from a human donor in good health (CMV status not recorded). Some clones in this sample may be carry-over from other donors' samples. Each CDR3 is given with its conserved first and last residue. D genes are given only for firm matches. Clone sizes are given selectively: once, few, many, or a class where the clone is expanded.

D gene: TRBD1
clone size: -
V gene: TRBV5-4
J gene: TRBJ1-5
CDR3 DNA: TGTGCCAGCAGCTTTGAGGGGGCGAACAATGATCAGCCCCAGCATTTT
CDR3 protein: CASSFEGANNDQPQHF

D gene: -
clone size: -
V gene: TRBV15
J gene: TRBJ1-5
CDR3 DNA: TGTGCCACCAACAGCAGGGCTGGTCGCAATCAGCCCCAGCATTTT
CDR3 protein: CATNSRAGRNQPQHF

D gene: -
clone size: -
V gene: TRBV5-1
J gene: TRBJ1-2
CDR3 DNA: TGCGCCAGCAGCTTTCAAGGTGGCTACACCTTC
CDR3 protein: CASSFQGGYTF

D gene: -
clone size: -
V gene: TRBV12-3/TRBV12-4
J gene: TRBJ1-5
CDR3 DNA: TGTGCCAGCAGTTTCAGGGGCAACAATCAGCCCCAGCATTTT
CDR3 protein: CASSFRGNNQPQHF

D gene: -
clone size: -
V gene: TRBV6-6
J gene: TRBJ2-1
CDR3 DNA: TGTGCCAGCAGCCCTGGGTGGACCAACGGCAATGAGCAGTTCTTC
CDR3 protein: CASSPGWTNGNEQFF

D gene: -
clone size: -
V gene: TRBV3-1
J gene: TRBJ1-1
CDR3 DNA: TGTGCCAGCAGCCAGGGACGTGCTTTCTTT
CDR3 protein: CASSQGRAFF

D gene: -
clone size: -
V gene: TRBV27
J gene: TRBJ1-1
CDR3 DNA: TGTGCCAGCAGTTTATCTAGGGTTGGGGGCACTAAAGCTTTCTTT
CDR3 protein: CASSLSRVGGTKAFF

D gene: TRBD1
clone size: many
V gene: TRBV7-2
J gene: TRBJ1-2
CDR3 DNA: TGTGCCAGCAACCCCGACAGGGGTAGCTATGGCTACACCTTC
CDR3 protein: CASNPDRGSYGYTF

D gene: -
clone size: -
V gene: TRBV18
J gene: TRBJ2-6
CDR3 DNA: TGTGCCAGCTCACCAAATGGGGTCTCTGGGGCCAACGTCCTGACTTTC
CDR3 protein: CASSPNGVSGANVLTF

D gene: -
clone size: -
V gene: TRBV6-1
J gene: TRBJ1-2
CDR3 DNA: TGTGCCAGCAGTGAAGTTCAGGGACCCTATGGCTACACCTTC
CDR3 protein: CASSEVQGPYGYTF

D gene: TRBD1
clone size: -
V gene: TRBV7-9
J gene: TRBJ1-5
CDR3 DNA: TGTGCCAGCAGCACTAGGGGGGACAGGGTGTATCAGCCCCAGCATTTT
CDR3 protein: CASSTRGDRVYQPQHF

D gene: -
clone size: -
V gene: TRBV15
J gene: TRBJ1-1
CDR3 DNA: TGTGCCACCAGCAGAGATTCGGGCCTTCGGGCTTTCTTT
CDR3 protein: CATSRDSGLRAFF

D gene: -
clone size: -
V gene: TRBV4-3
J gene: TRBJ1-1
CDR3 DNA: TGCGCCAGCAGCCAAGATTTTGAAAGGGTCGAGGGCACTGAAGCTTTCTTT
CDR3 protein: CASSQDFERVEGTEAFF

D gene: -
clone size: many
V gene: TRBV6-1
J gene: TRBJ1-5
CDR3 DNA: TGTGCCAGCAGTATGAATGGGTTAGGCAATCAGCCCCAGCATTTT
CDR3 protein: CASSMNGLGNQPQHF

D gene: -
clone size: -
V gene: TRBV11-1
J gene: TRBJ1-1
CDR3 DNA: TGTACCAGCAGCTTCCGGGGGCGCGTAAACACTGAAGCTTTCTTT
CDR3 protein: CTSSFRGRVNTEAFF

D gene: TRBD1
clone size: -
V gene: TRBV19
J gene: TRBJ1-5
CDR3 DNA: TGTGCCAGTAGTACGAGGACAGGGGGCCGGCGGCCCCAGCATTTT
CDR3 protein: CASSTRTGGRRPQHF

D gene: -
clone size: -
V gene: TRBV7-2
J gene: TRBJ1-3
CDR3 DNA: TGTGCCAGTCGGGGGGCCTCTGGAAACACCATATATTTT
CDR3 protein: CASRGASGNTIYF

D gene: -
clone size: few
V gene: TRBV4-1
J gene: TRBJ2-2
CDR3 DNA: TGCGCCAGCAGCCAAAAACAGGGTTCTACCGGGGAGCTGTTTTTT
CDR3 protein: CASSQKQGSTGELFF

D gene: TRBD1
clone size: -
V gene: TRBV12-3/TRBV12-4
J gene: TRBJ2-3
CDR3 DNA: TGTGCCAGCAGTTTGGGGACAGGGGCGGGAGATACGCAGTATTTT
CDR3 protein: CASSLGTGAGDTQYF

D gene: -
clone size: -
V gene: TRBV20-1
J gene: TRBJ1-1
CDR3 DNA: TGCAGTGCTCCAGTTTCGGAGGGAAACACTGAAGCTTTCTTT
CDR3 protein: CSAPVSEGNTEAFF

D gene: -
clone size: few
V gene: TRBV27
J gene: TRBJ2-5
CDR3 DNA: TGTGCCAGCAGTTTAGTCCGAGGGAATCTCCTGGAGACCCAGTACTTC
CDR3 protein: CASSLVRGNLLETQYF

D gene: -
clone size: few
V gene: TRBV7-9
J gene: TRBJ1-1
CDR3 DNA: TGTGCCAGCAGCCGGGACCGTGACGTGAACACTGAAGCTTTCTTT
CDR3 protein: CASSRDRDVNTEAFF

D gene: TRBD1
clone size: many
V gene: TRBV7-8
J gene: TRBJ1-4
CDR3 DNA: TGTGCCAGCAGCCTAACAGGGGCAACTAATGAAAAACTGTTTTTT
CDR3 protein: CASSLTGATNEKLFF

D gene: -
clone size: many
V gene: TRBV2
J gene: TRBJ2-1
CDR3 DNA: TGTGCCAGCAGTGAAAGAGGCGTCAGCGAGCAGTTCTTC
CDR3 protein: CASSERGVSEQFF

D gene: -
clone size: -
V gene: TRBV19
J gene: TRBJ2-5
CDR3 DNA: TGTGCCAGTAGTACCCTGGGGGGCCTCCAAGAGACCCAGTACTTC
CDR3 protein: CASSTLGGLQETQYF

D gene: TRBD1
clone size: few
V gene: TRBV7-9
J gene: TRBJ2-1
CDR3 DNA: TGTGCCAGCAGCTCGCCCGGGACAGGGTTTCGAGAGCAGTTCTTC
CDR3 protein: CASSSPGTGFREQFF

D gene: -
clone size: -
V gene: TRBV7-6
J gene: TRBJ1-1
CDR3 DNA: TGTGCCAGCAGCTCCACTGGTCAGGGCACTGAAGCTTTCTTT
CDR3 protein: CASSSTGQGTEAFF

D gene: TRBD1
clone size: -
V gene: TRBV4-3
J gene: TRBJ2-2
CDR3 DNA: TGCGCCAGCAGCCAGGGACAGGGCGCCGGGGAGCTGTTTTTT
CDR3 protein: CASSQGQGAGELFF